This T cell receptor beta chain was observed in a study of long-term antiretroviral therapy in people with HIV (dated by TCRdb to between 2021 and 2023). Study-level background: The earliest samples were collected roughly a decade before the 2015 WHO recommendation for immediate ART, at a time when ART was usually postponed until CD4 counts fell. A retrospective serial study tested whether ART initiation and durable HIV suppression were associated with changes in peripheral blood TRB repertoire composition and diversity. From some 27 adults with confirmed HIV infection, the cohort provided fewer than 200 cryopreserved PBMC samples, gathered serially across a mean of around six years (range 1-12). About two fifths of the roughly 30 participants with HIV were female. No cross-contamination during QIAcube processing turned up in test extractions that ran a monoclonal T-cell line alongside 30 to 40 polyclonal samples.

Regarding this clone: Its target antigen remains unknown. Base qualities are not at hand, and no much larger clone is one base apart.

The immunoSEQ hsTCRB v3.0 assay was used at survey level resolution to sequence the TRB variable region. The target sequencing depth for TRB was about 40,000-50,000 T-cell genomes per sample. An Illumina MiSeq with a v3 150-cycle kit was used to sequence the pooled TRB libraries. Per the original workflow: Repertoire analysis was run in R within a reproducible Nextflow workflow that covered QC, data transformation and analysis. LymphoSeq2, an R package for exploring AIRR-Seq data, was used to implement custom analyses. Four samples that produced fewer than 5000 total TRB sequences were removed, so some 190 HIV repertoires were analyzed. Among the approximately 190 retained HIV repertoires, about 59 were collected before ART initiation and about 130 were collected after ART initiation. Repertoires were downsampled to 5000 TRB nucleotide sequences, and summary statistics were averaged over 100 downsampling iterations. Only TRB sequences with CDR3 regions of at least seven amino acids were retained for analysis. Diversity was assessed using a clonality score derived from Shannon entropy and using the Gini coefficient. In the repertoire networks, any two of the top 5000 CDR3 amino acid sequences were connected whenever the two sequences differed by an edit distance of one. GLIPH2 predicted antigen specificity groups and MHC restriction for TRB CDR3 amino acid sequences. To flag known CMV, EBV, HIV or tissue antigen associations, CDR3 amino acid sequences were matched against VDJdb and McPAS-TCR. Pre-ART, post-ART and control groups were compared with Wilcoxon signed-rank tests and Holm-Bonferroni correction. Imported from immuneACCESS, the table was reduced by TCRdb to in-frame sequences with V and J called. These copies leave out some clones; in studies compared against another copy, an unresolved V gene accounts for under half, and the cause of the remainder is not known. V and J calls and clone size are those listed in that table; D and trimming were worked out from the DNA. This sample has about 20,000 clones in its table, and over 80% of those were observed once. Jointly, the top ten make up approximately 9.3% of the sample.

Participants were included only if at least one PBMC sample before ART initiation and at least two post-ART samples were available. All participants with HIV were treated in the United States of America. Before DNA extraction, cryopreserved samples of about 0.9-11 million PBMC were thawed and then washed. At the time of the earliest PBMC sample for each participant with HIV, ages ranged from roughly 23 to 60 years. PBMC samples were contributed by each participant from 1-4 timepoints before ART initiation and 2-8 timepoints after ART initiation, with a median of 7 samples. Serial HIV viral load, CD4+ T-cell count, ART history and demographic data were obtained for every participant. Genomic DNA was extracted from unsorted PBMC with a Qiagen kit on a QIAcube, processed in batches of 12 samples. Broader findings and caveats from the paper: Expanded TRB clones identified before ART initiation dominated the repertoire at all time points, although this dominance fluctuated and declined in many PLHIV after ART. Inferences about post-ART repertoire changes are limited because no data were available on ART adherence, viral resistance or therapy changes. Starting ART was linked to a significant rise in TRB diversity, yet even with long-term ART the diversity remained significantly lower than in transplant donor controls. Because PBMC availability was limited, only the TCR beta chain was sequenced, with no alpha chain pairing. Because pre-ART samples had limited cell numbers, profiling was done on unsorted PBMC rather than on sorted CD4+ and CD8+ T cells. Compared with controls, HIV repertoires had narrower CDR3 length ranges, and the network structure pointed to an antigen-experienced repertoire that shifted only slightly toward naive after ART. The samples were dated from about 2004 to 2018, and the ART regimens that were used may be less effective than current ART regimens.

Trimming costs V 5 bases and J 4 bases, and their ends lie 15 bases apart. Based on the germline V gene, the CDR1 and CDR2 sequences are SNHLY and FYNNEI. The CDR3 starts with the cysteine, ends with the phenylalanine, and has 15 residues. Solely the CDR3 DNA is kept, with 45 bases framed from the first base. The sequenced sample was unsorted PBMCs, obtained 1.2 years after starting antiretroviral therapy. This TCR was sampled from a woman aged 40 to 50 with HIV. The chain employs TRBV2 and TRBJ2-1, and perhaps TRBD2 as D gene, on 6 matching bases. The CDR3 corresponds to CASSRGAEAYNEQFF. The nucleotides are TGTGCCAGCAGTCGCGGGGCCGAAGCGTACAATGAGCAGTTCTTC.